A single sample gave rise to the 2 T cell receptor beta chains below, sequenced in a study of PD-L1 blockade in urothelial cancer (dated by TCRdb to about 2017). Libraries were constructed by the immunoSEQ multiplex PCR assay. The table comes from immuneACCESS by way of TCRdb, which keeps in-frame sequences with V and J called. Part of the clones is missing from these tables; in studies checked, under half for an unresolved V gene and the rest for unknown reasons. The sample table lists some 84,000 clones, approximately 90% of them with a count of one. More than 5.5% of the sample is taken by the ten largest. The sample consisted of PBMCs, taken around atezolizumab (anti-PD-L1) treatment. The receptor set was obtained from a woman aged 70 to 79 with urothelial cancer.

With regard to this clone: Other DNA sequences in the sample encode the same CDR3. The rearrangement uses TRBV18 and TRBJ1-5; D possibly corresponds to TRBD1 (5 bases). With 3 bases removed from V and 0 bases from J, the gap between germline ends came to 9 bases. Germline V gene data show CDR1 as KGHSH and CDR2 as LQKENI. This CDR3 region has 15 residues. CDR3 sequence reads: CASSPDSYSNQPQHF. In DNA form, the CDR3 reads TGTGCCAGCTCACCTGACAGCTATAGCAATCAGCCCCAGCATTTT.

The V and J genes are TRBV6-1 and TRBJ2-1, with TRBD2 as a possible D gene (5 bases). Trimming pared 9 bases from V and 9 bases from J, leaving 18 bases between. Germline loops: CDR1 MNHNS, CDR2 SASEGT. The CDR3 spans 13 residues. The CDR3 here is CASRYVLDTEQFF. The CDR3 nucleotides read TGTGCCAGTCGTTACGTACTAGATACTGAGCAGTTCTTC.